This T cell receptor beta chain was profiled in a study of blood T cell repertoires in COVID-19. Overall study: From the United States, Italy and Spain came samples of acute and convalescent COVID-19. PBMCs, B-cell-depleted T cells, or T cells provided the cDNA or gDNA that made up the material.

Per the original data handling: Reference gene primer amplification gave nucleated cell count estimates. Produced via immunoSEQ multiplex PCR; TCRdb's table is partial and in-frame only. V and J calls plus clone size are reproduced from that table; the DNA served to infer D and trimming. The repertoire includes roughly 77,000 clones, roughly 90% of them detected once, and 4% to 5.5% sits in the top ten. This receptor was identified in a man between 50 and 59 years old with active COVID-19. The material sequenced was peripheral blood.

CDR3 bases: TGTGCCAGCAACCTGGGGAGGGAAGAGACCCAGTACTTC. Residues: CASNLGREETQYF. The chain uses TRBV7-2 and TRBJ2-5, with 7 bases fitting TRBD2. Germline-derived CDR1 and CDR2 are SGHTA and FQGNSA. V lost 7 bases to trimming and J lost 3 bases; unmatched junction nucleotides: 5. The CDR3 covers 13 residues.